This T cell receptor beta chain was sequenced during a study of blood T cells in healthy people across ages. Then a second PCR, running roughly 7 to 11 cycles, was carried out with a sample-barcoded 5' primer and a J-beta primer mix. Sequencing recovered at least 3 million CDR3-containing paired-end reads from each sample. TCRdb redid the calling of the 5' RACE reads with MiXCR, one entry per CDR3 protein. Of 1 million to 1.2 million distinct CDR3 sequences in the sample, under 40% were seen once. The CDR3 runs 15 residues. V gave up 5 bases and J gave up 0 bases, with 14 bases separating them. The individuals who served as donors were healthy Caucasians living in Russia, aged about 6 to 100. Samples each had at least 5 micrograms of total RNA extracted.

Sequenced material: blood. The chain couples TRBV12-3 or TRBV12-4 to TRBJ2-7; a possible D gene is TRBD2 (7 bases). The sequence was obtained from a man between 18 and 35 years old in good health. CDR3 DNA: TGTGCCAGCAGTCCTCGGGGGGCAACCTCCTACGAGCAGTACTTC. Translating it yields CASSPRGATSYEQYF.